The TCR beta chain described here comes from a study of shared clonotypes between healthy human individuals. Whole-study findings and limits: Incompleteness in sorted-subset sequencing, despite large depth, was shown by rarefaction.

This CDR3 spans 14 amino acids. V was pared by 5 bases and J by 6 bases, with 6 bases of the junction left unmatched. The germline gives CDR1 SGHTA, CDR2 FQGNSA. Of note for this clone: Antigen unknown.

Repertoires were generated with immunoSEQ multiplex PCR, while TCRdb's copy carries only in-frame clones and drops some. In the table there are 730,000 or so clones, 55% to 75% of which are singletons. This sequence joins TRBV7-2 and TRBJ1-5; 8 bases are a match to TRBD1. The origin of this receptor is a woman in her thirties in good health. Sequenced material: memory CD4+ T cells sorted from blood. Subset noted: CD45RA-negative fraction. The CDR3 reads CASSGTGGAQPQHF. The CDR3 DNA follows: TGTGCCAGCAGCGGTACAGGGGGTGCTCAGCCCCAGCATTTT.